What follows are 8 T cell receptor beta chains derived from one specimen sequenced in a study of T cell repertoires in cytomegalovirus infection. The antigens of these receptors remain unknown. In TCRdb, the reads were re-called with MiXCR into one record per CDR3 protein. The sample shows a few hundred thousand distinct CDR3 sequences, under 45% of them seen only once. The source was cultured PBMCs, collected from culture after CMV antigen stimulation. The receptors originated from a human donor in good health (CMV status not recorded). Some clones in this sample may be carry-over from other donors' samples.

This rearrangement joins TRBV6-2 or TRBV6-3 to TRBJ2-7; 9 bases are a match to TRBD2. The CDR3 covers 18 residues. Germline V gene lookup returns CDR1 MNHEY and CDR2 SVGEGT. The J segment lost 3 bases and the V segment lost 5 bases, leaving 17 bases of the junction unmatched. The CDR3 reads CASSKGTARLAGSYEQYF. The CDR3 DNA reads TGTGCCAGCAGTAAAGGGACAGCCCGTCTAGCGGGAAGCTACGAGCAGTACTTC.

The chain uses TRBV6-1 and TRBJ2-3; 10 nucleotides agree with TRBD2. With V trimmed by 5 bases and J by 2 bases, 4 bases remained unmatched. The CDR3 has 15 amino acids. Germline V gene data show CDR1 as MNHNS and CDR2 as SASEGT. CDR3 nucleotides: TGTGCCAGCAGTCCTAGCGGGGGTATCACAGATACGCAGTATTTT. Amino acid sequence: CASSPSGGITDTQYF.

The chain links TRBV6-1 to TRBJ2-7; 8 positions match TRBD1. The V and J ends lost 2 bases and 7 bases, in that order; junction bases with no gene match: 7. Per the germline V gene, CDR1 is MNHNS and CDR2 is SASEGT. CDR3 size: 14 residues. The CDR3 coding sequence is TGTGCCAGCAGTGAAAGACAGGGGAGTGAAGAGCAGTACTTC. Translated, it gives CASSERQGSEEQYF.

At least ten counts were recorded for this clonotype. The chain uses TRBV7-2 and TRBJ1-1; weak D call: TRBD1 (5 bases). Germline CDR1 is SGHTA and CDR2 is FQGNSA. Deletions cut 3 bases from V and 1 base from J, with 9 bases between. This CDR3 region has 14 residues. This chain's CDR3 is CASSFFTGNTEAFF. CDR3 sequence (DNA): TGTGCCAGCAGCTTTTTTACAGGGAACACTGAAGCTTTCTTT.

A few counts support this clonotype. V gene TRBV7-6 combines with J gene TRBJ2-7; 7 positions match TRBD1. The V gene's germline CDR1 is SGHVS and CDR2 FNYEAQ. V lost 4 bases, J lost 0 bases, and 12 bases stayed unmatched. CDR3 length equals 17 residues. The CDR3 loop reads CASSSRQGTEGSYEQYF. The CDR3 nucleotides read TGTGCCAGCAGCTCTAGGCAGGGGACAGAGGGCTCCTACGAGCAGTACTTC. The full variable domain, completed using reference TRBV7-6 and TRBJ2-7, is GAGVSQSPRYKVTKRGQDVALRCDPISGHVSLYWYRQALGQGPEFLTYFNYEAQQDKSGLPNDRFSAERPEGSISTLTIQRTEQRDSAMYRCASSSRQGTEGSYEQYFGPGTRLTVT.

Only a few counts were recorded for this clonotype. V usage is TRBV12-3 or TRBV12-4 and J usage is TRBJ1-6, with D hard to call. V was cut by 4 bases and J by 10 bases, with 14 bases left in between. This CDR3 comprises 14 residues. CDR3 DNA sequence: TGTGCCAGCAGTTCCTCCGTAGGAGGATCACCCCTCCACTTT. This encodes CASSSSVGGSPLHF.

CDR3 region: CASSLEPGGPDTQYF. CDR3 nucleotides: TGTGCCAGCAGCTTAGAACCGGGGGGCCCAGATACGCAGTATTTT. This chain links TRBV7-8 with TRBJ2-3; D is possibly TRBD2 (7 bases). The germline CDR1 and CDR2 sequences are SGHVS and FQNEAQ. V lost 1 base and J 4 bases, leaving 12 bases between the germline ends. CDR3 length equals 15 residues.

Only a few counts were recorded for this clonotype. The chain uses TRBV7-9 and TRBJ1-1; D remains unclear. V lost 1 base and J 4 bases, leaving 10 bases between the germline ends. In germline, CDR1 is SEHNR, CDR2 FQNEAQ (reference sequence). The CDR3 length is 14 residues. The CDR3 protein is CASSLGGSITEAFF. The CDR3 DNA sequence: TGTGCCAGCAGCTTAGGAGGGAGTATCACTGAAGCTTTCTTT.